This section outlines one T cell receptor beta chain sequence together with its context. The antigen is not known. Trimming removed 6 bases from V and 9 bases from J, with 15 bases in between. From germline, CDR1 is LGHDT and CDR2 YNNKEL (reference sequence). This CDR3 contains 13 residues. This sample is part of a study of T cell responses to AZD1222 COVID-19 vaccine. Study-level results: The repertoires were collected only after the peak T cell response.

Produced via immunoSEQ multiplex PCR; TCRdb's table is partial and in-frame only. The sample records about 200,000 clones, approximately 94% being singletons. The sample here was peripheral blood, taken 28 days after the second dose of the MenACWY control vaccine. The rearrangement uses TRBV3-1 (or the pseudogene TRBV3-2) and TRBJ2-4, with D possibly TRBD1 on 6 matching bases. This clonotype originated in an adult who received the MenACWY meningococcal vaccine as a control. Here the CDR3 DNA reads TGTGCCAGCAGTTCAAACAGGGTCAGCATTCAGTACTTC. Its translation: CASSSNRVSIQYF.